The rows below give T cell receptor beta chains drawn from one sample of a study of spatial heterogeneity in lung cancer. Using its own MiXCR run on the 5' RACE reads, TCRdb lists one record per CDR3 protein. The sample lists about 24,000 distinct CDR3 sequences, roughly 8.3% occurring once. The sample in question was lung tumor tissue, obtained at surgery. Every receptor here comes from a male donor with early-stage non-small cell lung cancer. Both conserved end residues are trimmed from each CDR3.

cdr3_aa,v_call,j_call
ASSRDRGPSQPQH,TRBV12-3/TRBV12-4,TRBJ1-5
ASSPQVLGQPQH,TRBV5-5,TRBJ1-5
ASSNPGGQKNSYNEQF,TRBV7-3,TRBJ2-1
ASSFLQGAAHNEQF,TRBV5-4,TRBJ2-1
ASSLPAVGEKLF,TRBV28,TRBJ1-4
ASRRDSANSPLH,TRBV2,TRBJ1-6
SGCTDTQY,TRBV29-1,TRBJ2-3
ASSPRQGAYTEAF,TRBV7-6,TRBJ1-1
SASDRGRQPQH,TRBV20-1,TRBJ1-5
ASSPKRYEQY,TRBV28,TRBJ2-7
SAPEGQNYGYT,TRBV20-1,TRBJ1-2
ASSLQSQPYEQY,TRBV7-9,TRBJ2-7
SCTTGANTEAF,TRBV29-1,TRBJ1-1
ASSTPYSGGFEQY,TRBV27,TRBJ2-7
ASSIAGTAYYGYT,TRBV7-2,TRBJ1-2
ASSQIGSTGELF,TRBV4-1,TRBJ2-2
AGGFSSYEQY,TRBV6-6,TRBJ2-7
ASSSGLAGYRETQY,TRBV7-9,TRBJ2-5
SARVSGSSNEQF,TRBV20-1,TRBJ2-1
ASSSFIGNEQF,TRBV7-2,TRBJ2-1
ASSEWASGYEQY,TRBV6-1,TRBJ2-7
ASSPMVGVDQPQH,TRBV16,TRBJ1-5
ASRLDPNTGELF,TRBV5-1,TRBJ2-2
ASSQEAGGGTEAF,TRBV4-3,TRBJ1-1
SVEVLAAETQY,TRBV29-1,TRBJ2-5
ASTTRRGSGETQY,TRBV2,TRBJ2-5
ATSDLIENIQY,TRBV24-1,TRBJ2-4
ASSTGYYGYT,TRBV12-3/TRBV12-4,TRBJ1-2
ASSPRRGGELF,TRBV5-5,TRBJ2-2
SASLVRLGNQNIQY,TRBV20-1,TRBJ2-4
ASIQGDSSTDTQY,TRBV6-2/TRBV6-3,TRBJ2-3
SALPTGRTDTQY,TRBV20-1,TRBJ2-3
ASSGVTGANVLT,TRBV2,TRBJ2-6
ASKGLNTGELF,TRBV6-5,TRBJ2-2
ASSPKGRNYEQY,TRBV5-1,TRBJ2-7
ASRGRSGRAAYEQY,TRBV2,TRBJ2-7
ASSPGQIMNTEAF,TRBV7-9,TRBJ1-1
ASSQLQGTGELF,TRBV5-4,TRBJ2-2
ATSHAVKDEQY,TRBV24-1,TRBJ2-7
ASSLGPASEQY,TRBV5-1,TRBJ2-7
ASSQDLGSLNEQF,TRBV3-1,TRBJ2-1
SAPAGYNEQF,TRBV20-1,TRBJ2-1
ASSLRGRATYNEQF,TRBV11-2,TRBJ2-1
ASSVGGEDTQY,TRBV9,TRBJ2-3
SASLGLGVVEQF,TRBV20-1,TRBJ2-1
SASLAGYYNEQF,TRBV20-1,TRBJ2-1
ASSSRWGGSYEQY,TRBV11-1,TRBJ2-7
ASSLVGRQQETQY,TRBV7-2,TRBJ2-5
AISRGLAGEAKNIQY,TRBV10-3,TRBJ2-4
SARLSTGGSRGYT,TRBV20-1,TRBJ1-2
ASSLAAGNQETQY,TRBV7-3,TRBJ2-5
ASSQGRQGIYEQY,TRBV14,TRBJ2-7
ASSLRSRFSYEQY,TRBV28,TRBJ2-7
AISAGTSGTYEQY,TRBV10-3,TRBJ2-7
ASSEGGMNSPLH,TRBV6-1,TRBJ1-6
ASSPQTIREQY,TRBV18,TRBJ2-7
ASSKETQY,TRBV27,TRBJ2-5